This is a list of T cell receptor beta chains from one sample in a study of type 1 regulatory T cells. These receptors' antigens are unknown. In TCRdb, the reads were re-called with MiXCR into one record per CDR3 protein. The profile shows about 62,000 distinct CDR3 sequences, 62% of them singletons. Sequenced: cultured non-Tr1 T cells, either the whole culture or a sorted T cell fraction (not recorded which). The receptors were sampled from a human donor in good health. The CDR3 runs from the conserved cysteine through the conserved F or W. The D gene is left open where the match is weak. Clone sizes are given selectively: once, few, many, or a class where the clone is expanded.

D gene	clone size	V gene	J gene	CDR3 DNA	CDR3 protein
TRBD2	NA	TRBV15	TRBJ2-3	TGTGCCACCAGCAGAGATGGGAGCGGGAGAGGTACAGATACGCAGTATTTT	CATSRDGSGRGTDTQYF
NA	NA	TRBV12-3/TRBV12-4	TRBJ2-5	TGTGCCAGCAGTTATGCAGGACAAGAGACCCAGTACTTC	CASSYAGQETQYF
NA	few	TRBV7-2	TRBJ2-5	TGTGCCAGCAGCAGACTTGGGGGCCTCCAAGAGACCCAGTACTTC	CASSRLGGLQETQYF
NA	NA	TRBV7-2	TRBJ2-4	TGTGCCAGCAGCGGGGGGTACATTCAGTACTTC	CASSGGYIQYF
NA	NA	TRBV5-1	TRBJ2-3	TGCGCCAGCAGCTTGGCGGGCAGAAACACAGATACGCAGTATTTT	CASSLAGRNTDTQYF
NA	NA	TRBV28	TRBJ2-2	TGTGCCAGCAGTTTAGCGTACACCGGGGAGCTGTTTTTT	CASSLAYTGELFF
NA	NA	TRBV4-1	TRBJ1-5	TGCGCCAGCAGCCAGCCCGGGTCCTGGCAGCCCCAGCATTTT	CASSQPGSWQPQHF
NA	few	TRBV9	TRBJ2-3	TGTGCCAGCACGAGGGACTCAGCCACAGATACGCAGTATTTT	CASTRDSATDTQYF
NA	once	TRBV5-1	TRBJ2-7	TGCGCCAGCAGCTTGGACGAATTCTACGAGCAGTACTTC	CASSLDEFYEQYF
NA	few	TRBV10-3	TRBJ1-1	TGTGCCATCAGTGAGTCAGGACAGCCTGGGTCTGAAGCTTTCTTT	CAISESGQPGSEAFF
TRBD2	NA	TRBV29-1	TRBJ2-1	TGCAGCGTTGGGGCTTTCGGGCTAGCGGGAGTTGAGCAGTTCTTC	CSVGAFGLAGVEQFF
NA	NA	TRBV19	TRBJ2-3	TGTGCCAGTAGTATCGCGCAGGATACGCAGTATTTT	CASSIAQDTQYF
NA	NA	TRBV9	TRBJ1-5	TGTGCCAGCAGCGTAGGGGGGTGGCAGCCCCAGCATTTT	CASSVGGWQPQHF
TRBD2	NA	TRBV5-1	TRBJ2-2	TGCGCCAGCAGCTTCCGTCCGGGAGGGTTGGAGGAGTTGTTTTTT	CASSFRPGGLEELFF
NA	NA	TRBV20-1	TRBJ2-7	TGCAGTGCAAAAGCGGCCCCCCCCCGATACGAGCAGTACTTC	CSAKAAPPRYEQYF
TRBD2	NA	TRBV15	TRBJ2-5	TGTGCCACCAGCATTCGAACTAGCGGGATAGAGACCCAGTACTTC	CATSIRTSGIETQYF
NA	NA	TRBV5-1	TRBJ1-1	TGCGCCAGCAGCTTGGATGGGCTAGTGGTGGCTGAAGCTTTCTTT	CASSLDGLVVAEAFF
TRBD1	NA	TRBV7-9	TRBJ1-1	TGTGCCAGCAGCCTAGAAGACAGGGTAGCTGAAGCTTTCTTT	CASSLEDRVAEAFF
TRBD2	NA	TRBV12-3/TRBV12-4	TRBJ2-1	TGTGCCAGCAGTTGGACTAGCGGGAGTTCTGGCAATGAGCAGTTCTTC	CASSWTSGSSGNEQFF
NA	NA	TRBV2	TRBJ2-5	TGTGCCAGCAGTGAAGCGCGTGAGACCCAGTACTTC	CASSEARETQYF
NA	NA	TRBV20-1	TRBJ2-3	TGCAGTGCTACGAGCGTGTTAAGCACAGATACGCAGTATTTT	CSATSVLSTDTQYF
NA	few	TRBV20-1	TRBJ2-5	TGCAGTGCGAACGGGATGACCCTAGCCCCAGCTAAAGAGACCCAGTACTTC	CSANGMTLAPAKETQYF
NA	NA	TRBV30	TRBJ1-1	TGTGCCTACACACCGGGACAAATGAACACAGAAGCTTTCTTT	CAYTPGQMNTEAFF
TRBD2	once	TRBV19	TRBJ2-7	TGTGCCAGTAGTATACCAAGTCCTAGCGGAAGCTCCTACGAGCAGTACTTC	CASSIPSPSGSSYEQYF
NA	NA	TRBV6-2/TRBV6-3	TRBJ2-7	TGTGCCAGCAGCTGGGTTACAGCCTACGAGCAGTACTTC	CASSWVTAYEQYF
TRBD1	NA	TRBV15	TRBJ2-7	TGTGCCACCAGCAGAAGACAGGGGGGGTACGAGCAGTACTTC	CATSRRQGGYEQYF
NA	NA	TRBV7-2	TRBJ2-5	TGTGCCAGCGATCACCCACCGGGGGGCCGGTTCACGGAGACCCAGTACTTC	CASDHPPGGRFTETQYF
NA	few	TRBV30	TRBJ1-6	TGTGCCGGATCGACAGACAATTCACCCCTCCACTTT	CAGSTDNSPLHF
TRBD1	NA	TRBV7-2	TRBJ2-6	TGTGCCAGCAGCTCTCGTAGGACAGGGGGTTGGGCTGGGGCCAACGTCCTGACTTTC	CASSSRRTGGWAGANVLTF
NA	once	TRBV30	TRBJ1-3	TGTGCCTGGAGTGTCGACGACGGAAACACCATATATTTT	CAWSVDDGNTIYF
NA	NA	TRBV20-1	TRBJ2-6	TGCAGTGCTAGGCCCCTCGCTGGGGCCAACGTCCTGACTTTC	CSARPLAGANVLTF
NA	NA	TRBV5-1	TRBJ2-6	TGCGCCAGCAGGAAAGGGGATTTTGGGGCCAACGTCCTGACTTTC	CASRKGDFGANVLTF
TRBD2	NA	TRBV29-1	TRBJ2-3	TGCAGCGTTGGCGCTAGCGGGAGCACAGATACGCAGTATTTT	CSVGASGSTDTQYF
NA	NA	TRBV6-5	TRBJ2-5	TGTGCCAGCAGTTACGACGAGAGGGGGAAGACCCAGTACTTC	CASSYDERGKTQYF
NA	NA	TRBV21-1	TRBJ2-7	TGTGCCAGCAGCAAAGGACTAGCGGAGGCCTACGAGCAGTACTTC	CASSKGLAEAYEQYF
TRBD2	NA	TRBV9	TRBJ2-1	TGTGCCAGCAGCGTGTCTAGCGGCTACAATGAGCAGTTCTTC	CASSVSSGYNEQFF
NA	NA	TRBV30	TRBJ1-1	TGTGCCTGGGATAAAGGGCAGGGAAGCACTGAAGCTTTCTTT	CAWDKGQGSTEAFF
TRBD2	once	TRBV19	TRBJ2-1	TGTGCCAGTAGTATGATGGCTTGGGTAGCGGGAGACAATGAGCAGTTCTTC	CASSMMAWVAGDNEQFF
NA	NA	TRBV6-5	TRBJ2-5	TGTGCCAGCAGTTACTTCGCTCAGCGCCTAGGGTTAGAGACCCAGTACTTC	CASSYFAQRLGLETQYF
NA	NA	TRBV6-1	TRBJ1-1	TGTGCCAGCAGTGAAACGTGGGGGGCCAACACTGAAGCTTTCTTT	CASSETWGANTEAFF
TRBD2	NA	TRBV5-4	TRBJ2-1	TGTGCCAGCCAGTCTAGCGGGAGGGCCTACAATGAGCAGTTCTTC	CASQSSGRAYNEQFF
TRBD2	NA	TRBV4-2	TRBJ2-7	TGTGCCAGCAGCCCGGGACTAGCGGGAGGGAGGGGTTACGAGCAGTACTTC	CASSPGLAGGRGYEQYF
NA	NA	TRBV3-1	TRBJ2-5	TGTGCCAGCAGCCAGGGACCCGCAGGCAGACGAGAGACCCAGTACTTC	CASSQGPAGRRETQYF
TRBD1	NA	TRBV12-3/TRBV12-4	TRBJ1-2	TGTGCCAGCAGTGGGGACAGGGTCGGCTATGGCTACACCTTC	CASSGDRVGYGYTF
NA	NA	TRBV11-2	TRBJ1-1	TGTGCCAGCAGCTCGCAGGGTTCCACTGAAGCTTTCTTT	CASSSQGSTEAFF
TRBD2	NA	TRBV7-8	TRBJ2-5	TGTGCCAGCAGCCGGGGACTAGCGGGACAAGAGACCCAGTACTTC	CASSRGLAGQETQYF
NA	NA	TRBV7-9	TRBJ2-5	TGTGCCAGCAGCCGAACGATACAGGGTATCGCCGAGACCCAGTACTTC	CASSRTIQGIAETQYF
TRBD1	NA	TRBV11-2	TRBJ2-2	TGTGCCAGCAGCCGAGACAGGGCCGGGGAGCTGTTTTTT	CASSRDRAGELFF
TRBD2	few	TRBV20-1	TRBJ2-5	TGCAGTGCTAGAGATCGTGGACTAGCGGGGACCCAGTACTTC	CSARDRGLAGTQYF
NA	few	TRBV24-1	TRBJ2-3	TGTGCCACCGCAGTGGGTCTAGCGAGCACAGATACGCAGTATTTT	CATAVGLASTDTQYF
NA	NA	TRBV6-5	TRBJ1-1	TGTGCCAGCAGTTCTCAGGGAGCGGGTGAAGCTTTCTTT	CASSSQGAGEAFF
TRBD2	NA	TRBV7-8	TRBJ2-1	TGTGCCAGCAGCCAAATAGCGGGAGAGTACAATGAGCAGTTCTTC	CASSQIAGEYNEQFF
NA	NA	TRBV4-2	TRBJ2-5	TGTGCCAGCAGCCAAGATACAGAGACCCAGTACTTC	CASSQDTETQYF
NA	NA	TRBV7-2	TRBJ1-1	TGTGCCAGCAGCCTCCGGGACAAAGCTTTCTTT	CASSLRDKAFF